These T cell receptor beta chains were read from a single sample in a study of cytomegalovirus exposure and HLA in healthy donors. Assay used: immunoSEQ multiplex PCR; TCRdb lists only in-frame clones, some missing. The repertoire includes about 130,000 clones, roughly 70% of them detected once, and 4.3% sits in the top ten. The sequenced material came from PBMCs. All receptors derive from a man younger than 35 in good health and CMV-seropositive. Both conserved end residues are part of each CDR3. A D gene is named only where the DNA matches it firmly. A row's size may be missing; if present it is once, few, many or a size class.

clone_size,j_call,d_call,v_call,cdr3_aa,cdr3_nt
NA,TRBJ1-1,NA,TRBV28,CASGKLNTEAFF,TGTGCCAGCGGTAAGCTTAACACTGAAGCTTTCTTT
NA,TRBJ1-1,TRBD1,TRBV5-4,CASSLDPQGFETEAFF,TGTGCCAGCAGCTTAGACCCACAGGGGTTTGAGACTGAAGCTTTCTTT
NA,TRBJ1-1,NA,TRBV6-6,CASSYSIRGVTEAFF,TGTGCCAGCAGTTACTCGATTAGAGGTGTCACTGAAGCTTTCTTT
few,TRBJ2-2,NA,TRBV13,CASSGSTGANTGELFF,TGTGCCAGCAGCGGTTCGACAGGCGCGAACACCGGGGAGCTGTTTTTT
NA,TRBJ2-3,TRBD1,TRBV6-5,CASSRGTGADTQYF,TGTGCCAGCAGTCGAGGGACAGGGGCAGATACGCAGTATTTT
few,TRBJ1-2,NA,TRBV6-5,CASKEWGEDYGYTF,TGTGCCAGCAAGGAATGGGGGGAAGACTATGGCTACACCTTC
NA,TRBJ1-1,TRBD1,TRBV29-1,CSVPPGQGFTEAFF,TGCAGCGTTCCCCCGGGACAGGGTTTCACTGAAGCTTTCTTT
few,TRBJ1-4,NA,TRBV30,CAWSRRVVVEKLFF,TGTGCCTGGAGTCGCCGGGTTGTGGTGGAAAAACTGTTTTTT
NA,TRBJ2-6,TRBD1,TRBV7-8,CASSLRDRGSGANVLTF,TGTGCCAGCAGCTTAAGGGACAGGGGCTCTGGGGCCAACGTCCTGACTTTC
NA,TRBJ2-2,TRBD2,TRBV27,CASGPGLAGGSGTGELFF,TGTGCCAGCGGTCCGGGACTAGCGGGAGGAAGCGGCACCGGGGAGCTGTTTTTT
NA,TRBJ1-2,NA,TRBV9,CASSVEVGAIYGYTF,TGTGCCAGCAGCGTAGAAGTAGGGGCCATCTATGGCTACACCTTC
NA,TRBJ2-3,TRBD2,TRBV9,CASTKRGGTDTQYF,TGTGCCAGCACCAAGCGGGGTGGCACAGATACGCAGTATTTT
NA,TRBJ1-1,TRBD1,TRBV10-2,CASSRTGTNTEAFF,TGCGCCAGCAGTCGGACAGGGACGAACACTGAAGCTTTCTTT
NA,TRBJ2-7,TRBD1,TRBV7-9,CASSPNRDRVYEQYF,TGTGCCAGCAGCCCGAACCGGGACAGGGTTTACGAGCAGTACTTC
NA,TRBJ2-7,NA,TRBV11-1,CASRRSGVRGEQYF,TGTGCCAGCAGGAGGTCAGGGGTTCGAGGCGAGCAGTACTTC
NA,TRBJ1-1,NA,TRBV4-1,CASSQGFGGGTEAFF,TGCGCCAGCAGCCAAGGGTTCGGGGGAGGCACTGAAGCTTTCTTT
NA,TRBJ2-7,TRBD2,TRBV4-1,CASSQDPLLAGGYEQYF,TGCGCCAGCAGCCAAGATCCCCTACTAGCGGGGGGTTACGAGCAGTACTTC
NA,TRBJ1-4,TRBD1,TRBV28,CASRDRVTDNEKLFF,TGTGCCAGCAGGGACAGGGTGACGGATAATGAAAAACTGTTTTTT
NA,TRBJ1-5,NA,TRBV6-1,CASSDSAAPQHF,TGTGCCAGCAGTGACTCTGCGGCGCCCCAGCATTTT
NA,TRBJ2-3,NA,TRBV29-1,CSVGGRETDTQYF,TGCAGCGTTGGAGGCAGGGAAACAGATACGCAGTATTTT
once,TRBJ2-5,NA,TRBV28,CASRARKTQYF,TGTGCCAGCAGAGCTAGGAAGACCCAGTACTTC
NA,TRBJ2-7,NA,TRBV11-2,CASSLAEHSYEQYF,TGTGCCAGCAGCTTGGCGGAGCACTCCTACGAGCAGTACTTC
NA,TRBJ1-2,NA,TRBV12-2,CASREGRRANYGYTF,TGTGCAAGTCGCGAGGGACGGAGGGCTAACTATGGCTACACCTTC
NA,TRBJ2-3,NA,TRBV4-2,CASSQEISSDTQYF,TGTGCCAGCAGCCAAGAAATATCGTCAGATACGCAGTATTTT